A single sample gave rise to the 18 T cell receptor beta chains below, sequenced in a study of blood T cell repertoires in COVID-19. Sequencing was performed with immunoSEQ multiplex PCR; in TCRdb, only in-frame clones are kept and a portion is missing. The repertoire has 75,000 to 90,000 clones, 80% of them found once; the top ten carry under 5.5%. Sequencing input: peripheral blood. The receptors come from a woman aged 70-85 years with acute or convalescent COVID-19.

The V call is TRBV9, the J call TRBJ2-3, with 9 bases lining up with TRBD2. Germline CDR1 reads SGDLS; CDR2 reads YYNGEE. The CDR3 runs to 17 residues. The trim removed 3 bases at V and 0 bases at J, leaving 8 bases unmatched. CDR3 DNA sequence: TGTGCCAGCAGCGAGACTAGCGGACGTCTCAGCACAGATACGCAGTATTTT. The encoded protein is CASSETSGRLSTDTQYF.

J is TRBJ1-4 and V is TRBV7-9; D is possibly TRBD1 (5 bases). The CDR3 loop spans 16 amino acids. Per the germline V gene, CDR1 is SEHNR and CDR2 is FQNEAQ (reference sequence). The V and J ends lost 5 bases and 2 bases respectively, with 15 bases between them. CDR3 loop: CASSPDQGSTNEKLFF. The CDR3, as DNA: TGTGCCAGCAGCCCAGACCAGGGATCCACTAATGAAAAACTGTTTTTT.

The chain carries TRBV21-1 and TRBJ2-5; the table's D gene call, TRBD2, was not cross checked with the DNA. TRBV21-1 is a pseudogene locus. The CDR3 loop spans 16 amino acids. The CDR3 here is CASSKVWPAKPETQYF. The CDR3 DNA sequence: TGTGCCAGCAGCAAAGTTTGGCCAGCGAAACCGGAGACCCAGTACTTC.

The rearrangement joins TRBV19 to TRBJ1-4; 7 nucleotides match TRBD1. The CDR3 runs to 14 residues. The V gene's germline CDR1 is LNHDA and CDR2 SQIVND (reference sequence). J lost 8 bases, V lost 7 bases, and 10 bases had no gene match. The DNA for the CDR3 is TGTGCCAGTACTTCGACAGGGCTAGGAGAAAAACTGTTTTTT. Its translation: CASTSTGLGEKLFF.

V is TRBV6-5 and J is TRBJ1-6; tentatively, D is TRBD1 (5 bases). Germline V gene lookup returns CDR1 MNHEY and CDR2 SVGAGI. The CDR3 consists of 16 residues. Trimming stripped 3 bases from V and 10 bases from J, with 19 bases between. CDR3 coding DNA: TGTGCCAGCAGTTATCCCCCAACGGGGGGAAGATCACCCCTCCACTTT. It encodes CASSYPPTGGRSPLHF.

V usage is TRBV6-5 and J usage is TRBJ1-2; D gene ambiguous. With 7 bases removed from V and 7 bases from J, the gap between germline ends came to 22 bases. From germline, CDR1 is MNHEY and CDR2 SVGAGI. This CDR3 contains 15 residues. The CDR3 coding sequence is TGTGCCAGCAAAACAATCTTCGGCAGGCGTCCTGGCTACACCTTC. Translation gives CASKTIFGRRPGYTF.

The CDR3 DNA sequence: TGTGCCAGCAGTGAATTAGGGGACTATGGCTACACCTTC. It yields the protein CASSELGDYGYTF. This chain links TRBV25-1 with TRBJ1-2; a possible D gene is TRBD1 (5 bases). V lost 1 base, J lost 3 bases, and 6 bases lay in between. The CDR3 runs 13 residues. Germline CDR1 MGHDK, CDR2 SYGVNS.

This clone occurred once. The genes are TRBV2 and TRBJ1-1; D remains ambiguous. The V and J ends lost 10 bases and 1 base respectively, with 16 bases between them. Germline V lookup: CDR1 SNHLY, CDR2 FYNNEI. This CDR3 has 14 residues. In DNA, the CDR3 is TGTGCCACCCGCGGATACGCACCGAACACTGAAGCTTTCTTT. This sequence encodes CATRGYAPNTEAFF.

The V gene is TRBV6-5, the J gene TRBJ1-2, with D unresolved. V was trimmed by 0 bases and J by 6 bases, leaving 17 bases between them. This CDR3 comprises 16 residues. Germline V CDR1 and CDR2: MNHEY, SVGAGI. CDR3: CASSYSMEQSRNGYTF. For the CDR3, the DNA is TGTGCCAGCAGTTACTCAATGGAGCAATCACGGAATGGCTACACCTTC.

This clone was detected only once. The chain is built from TRBV6-1 and TRBJ1-1; perhaps TRBD1 as D (6 bases). This CDR3 has 15 residues. Trimming removed 0 bases at V and 5 bases at J, with 13 bases between. The V gene's germline CDR1 is MNHNS and CDR2 SASEGT. The CDR3 reads CASSEATGRRTEAFF. The CDR3 region has the DNA TGTGCCAGCAGTGAAGCTACAGGGCGGCGTACTGAAGCTTTCTTT.

The chain combines TRBV6-1 with TRBJ2-1; 9 bases line up with TRBD1. The CDR3 contains 15 residues. Germline V CDR1 and CDR2: MNHNS, SASEGT. After removal of 5 bases from V and 7 bases from J, the junction contained 9 bases not matched to a gene. CDR3 amino acids: CASSWDRERLNEQFF. CDR3 nucleotides: TGTGCCAGCAGTTGGGACAGGGAGAGGTTGAATGAGCAGTTCTTC.

The V call is TRBV6-2 or TRBV6-3, the J call TRBJ2-3; the D gene is possibly TRBD2 (6 bases). CDR3 size: 16 residues. V was cut by 2 bases and J by 0 bases, with 12 bases left in between. Germline CDR1 reads MNHEY; CDR2 reads SVGEGT. The CDR3 region is CASSYVWDWSTDTQYF. The CDR3 DNA is TGTGCCAGCAGTTACGTGTGGGACTGGAGCACAGATACGCAGTATTTT.

V usage is TRBV5-4 and J usage is TRBJ1-1; TRBD1 matches at 7 bases. The germline CDR1 and CDR2 sequences are SGHNT and YYREEE (reference sequence). The V gene end was trimmed by 4 bases and the J gene end by 4 bases; junction bases not matched to a gene: 7. The CDR3 length is 14 residues. The CDR3 DNA reads as TGTGCCAGCAGCCAGGGACAGACGGCCACTGAAGCTTTCTTT. It codes for CASSQGQTATEAFF.

The J gene is TRBJ2-7, the V gene TRBV6-2 or TRBV6-3, with TRBD2 matching over 11 bases. Germline CDR1 MNHEY, CDR2 SVGEGT. V was clipped by 5 bases and J by 4 bases; unmatched bases: 4. CDR3 size: 14 residues. CDR3 residues: CASSRLAGLYEQYF. DNA for the CDR3: TGTGCCAGCAGTCGACTAGCGGGGCTATACGAGCAGTACTTC.

This chain joins TRBV3-1 (or the pseudogene TRBV3-2) and TRBJ2-7, with TRBD2 matching 14 bases. Germline CDR1 is LGHDT and CDR2 is YNNKEL (reference sequence). This CDR3 has 17 amino acids. The V and J ends lost 0 bases and 2 bases, in that order; junction bases with no gene match: 3. DNA for the CDR3: TGTGCCAGCAGCCAAGATAAGACTAGCGGGGGGGCCTACGAGCAGTACTTC. This encodes CASSQDKTSGGAYEQYF.

The gene calls are TRBV5-8 and TRBJ2-3, with TRBD1 identical over 8 bases. This CDR3 is 13 amino acids long. Per germline, CDR1 SGHTS and CDR2 YDEGEE. Trimming cost V 4 bases and J 11 bases; bases outside gene matches: 9. CDR3 residues: CASSRTGSVVQYF. The DNA of the CDR3 is TGTGCCAGCAGCAGGACAGGGAGCGTCGTGCAGTATTTT.

The rearrangement uses TRBV2 and TRBJ2-4; D is uncertain. Germline values: CDR1 SNHLY, CDR2 FYNNEI. V lost 6 bases and J lost 1, with 13 bases in between. The CDR3 is 15 residues long. For the CDR3, the DNA is TGTGCCAGCAGGCTCGCATCTCGGGCCAAAAACATTCAGTACTTC. Translating gives CASRLASRAKNIQYF.

The V and J genes are TRBV27 and TRBJ2-3; 9 bases fit TRBD2. The V gene end was trimmed by 4 bases and the J gene end by 4 bases; junction bases not matched to a gene: 6. CDR1 MNHEY and CDR2 SMNVEV come from the germline V gene (reference sequence). The length of the CDR3 is 15 residues. The DNA of the CDR3 is TGTGCCAGCAGTTCGCCGCGGGGGGGCGCAGATACGCAGTATTTT. Its protein is CASSSPRGGADTQYF.